This TCR beta chain was retrieved from a study of blood T cell repertoires in COVID-19 (TCRdb year 2020). A note on the overall study: Collaborator samples came from the United States, Italy and Spain and covered acute and convalescent phases of COVID-19. The material from the prospective study consisted of cDNA or gDNA derived from T cells, B-cell-depleted T cells, or PBMCs. Deeply sampled blood TCRbeta repertoires from subjects exposed to, actively infected with, or recovered from COVID-19 were included in the dataset. The repertoires were made available in a free public database intended to serve as a resource for research on the immune response to SARS-CoV-2. Samples came from the ongoing ImmuneRACE study (first 160 participants) plus 1,254 subjects from 6 global collaborators. The sample metadata nearly always contained a de-identified subject ID, COVID-19 status, age in years and sex. Where available, HLA class I and class II types were taken from metadata supplied by the sample provider and were not determined by assay-based typing.

The immunoSEQ Assay, a bias-controlled multiplex PCR, was used to amplify TCRbeta CDR3 regions from genomic DNA. In the original analysis: The number of nucleated cells in each sample was estimated by amplification of reference gene primers within the assay. Sequence reads were collapsed and filtered to measure the absolute abundance of every unique TCRbeta CDR3 rearrangement. For each sample, productive Simpson clonality was calculated as the square root of Simpson's diversity index across productive rearrangements. TCRdb stores this immuneACCESS table with in-frame sequences only. Part of the clones is absent; in the studies checked, under half of the shortfall reflects unresolved V genes, and no reason is known for the rest. V and J calls and clone size follow that table, whereas D and trimming were derived from the DNA. The sample contains some 400,000 clones, more than 70% of them found a single time. Under 1.5% of the sample is held by the ten biggest clonotypes.

Turning to this clone: What this receptor recognizes is not known. Within one base of it there is no much larger clone, and no base qualities were kept.

Trimming takes 5 bases from V and 0 bases from J, and the germline ends sit 11 bases apart. The CDR3 sequence holds 15 residues, the cysteine and phenylalanine included. The only DNA kept is the CDR3, 45 bases in frame from the first base. From a lookup of the germline V gene, CDR1 and CDR2 are SGHRS and YFSETQ. What the research found in general, with its limitations: How much clinical and demographic metadata was included differed by source and by participant, and the metadata was provided uncurated.

In the prospective study, participants were roughly 18 to 90 years old, resided in 24 geographic areas of the United States, and were enrolled through a virtual design. Cohort assignment in the prospective study relied on participant-reported clinical history from a screening survey and a study questionnaire. Recovered participants in ImmuneRACE Cohort 3 were defined as having two consecutive negative NP/OP PCR tests, clearance from a healthcare professional, or resolution of symptoms. In the prospective study, whole blood, serum and a nasopharyngeal or oropharyngeal swab were collected from each participant by mobile phlebotomists. Over an approximately 2-month period, participants in the prospective study had the option of providing additional blood draws and questionnaires. Before DNA extraction, blood samples from the prospective study were shipped at room temperature or frozen.

The sequenced material came from PBMCs or T cells enriched from blood (not recorded which). This receptor was taken from a man aged 25-40 years who had recovered from COVID-19. The rearrangement joined TRBV5-1 to TRBJ1-4, with the identity of the D gene unclear. The nucleotide sequence is TGCGCCAGCAGGTCCACAGTTACAACTAATGAAAAACTGTTTTTT. Translated, this is CASRSTVTTNEKLFF.